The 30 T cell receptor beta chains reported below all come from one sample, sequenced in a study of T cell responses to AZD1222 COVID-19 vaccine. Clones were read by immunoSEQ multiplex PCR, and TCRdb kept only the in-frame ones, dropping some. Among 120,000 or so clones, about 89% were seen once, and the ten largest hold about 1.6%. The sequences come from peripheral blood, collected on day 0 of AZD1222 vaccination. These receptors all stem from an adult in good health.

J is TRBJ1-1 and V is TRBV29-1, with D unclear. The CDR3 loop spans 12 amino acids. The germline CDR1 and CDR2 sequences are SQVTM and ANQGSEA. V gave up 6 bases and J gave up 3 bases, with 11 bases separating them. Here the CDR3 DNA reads TGCAGCGTGGGGTTCGGGGACACTGAAGCTTTCTTT. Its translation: CSVGFGDTEAFF.

In DNA form, the CDR3 reads TGTGCCAGCAGTGAACGACAGGGAAATCTGAAGGACGAGCAGTACTTC. Translating it yields CASSERQGNLKDEQYF. This sequence joins TRBV6-1 and TRBJ2-7; 7 bases line up with TRBD1. The J segment lost 5 bases and the V segment lost 2 bases, leaving 12 bases of the junction unmatched. Germline CDR1 reads MNHNS; CDR2 reads SASEGT. This CDR3 has 16 residues.

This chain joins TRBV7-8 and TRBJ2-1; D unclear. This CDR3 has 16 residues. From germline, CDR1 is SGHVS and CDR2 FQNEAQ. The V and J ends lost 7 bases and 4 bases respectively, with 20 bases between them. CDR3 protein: CASTLFGGIGYNEQFF. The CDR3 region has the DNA TGTGCCAGCACCCTCTTTGGCGGTATTGGGTACAATGAGCAGTTCTTC.

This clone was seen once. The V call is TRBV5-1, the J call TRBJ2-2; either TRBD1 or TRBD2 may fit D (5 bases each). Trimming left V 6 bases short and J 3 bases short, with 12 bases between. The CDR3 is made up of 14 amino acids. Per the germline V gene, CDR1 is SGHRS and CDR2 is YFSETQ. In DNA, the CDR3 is TGCGCCAGCATGGGAAGAGGGGACACCGGGGAGCTGTTTTTT. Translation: CASMGRGDTGELFF.

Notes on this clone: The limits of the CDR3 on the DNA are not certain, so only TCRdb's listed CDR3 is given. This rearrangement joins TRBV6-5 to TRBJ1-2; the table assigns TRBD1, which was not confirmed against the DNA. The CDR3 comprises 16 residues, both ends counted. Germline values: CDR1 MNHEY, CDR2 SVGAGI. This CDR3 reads CASSSSFPGTAYGYTF.

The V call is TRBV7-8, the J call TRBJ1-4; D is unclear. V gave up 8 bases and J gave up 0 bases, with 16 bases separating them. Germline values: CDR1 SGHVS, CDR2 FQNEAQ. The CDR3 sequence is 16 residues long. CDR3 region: CASRRISEATNEKLFF. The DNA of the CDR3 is TGTGCCAGCCGCAGGATTTCAGAGGCAACTAATGAAAAACTGTTTTTT.

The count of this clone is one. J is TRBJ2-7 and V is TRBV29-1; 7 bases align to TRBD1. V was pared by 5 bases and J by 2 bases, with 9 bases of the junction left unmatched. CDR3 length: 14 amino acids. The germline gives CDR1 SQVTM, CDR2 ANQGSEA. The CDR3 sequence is CSVRQGYFPYEQYF. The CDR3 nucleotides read TGCAGCGTTCGACAGGGATACTTCCCCTACGAGCAGTACTTC.

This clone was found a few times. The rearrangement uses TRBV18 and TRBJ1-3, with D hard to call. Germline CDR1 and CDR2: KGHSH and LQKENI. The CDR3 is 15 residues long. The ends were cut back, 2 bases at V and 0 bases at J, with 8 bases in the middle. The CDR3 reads CASSPDMTSGNTIYF. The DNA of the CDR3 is TGTGCCAGCTCACCAGACATGACCTCTGGAAACACCATATATTTT.

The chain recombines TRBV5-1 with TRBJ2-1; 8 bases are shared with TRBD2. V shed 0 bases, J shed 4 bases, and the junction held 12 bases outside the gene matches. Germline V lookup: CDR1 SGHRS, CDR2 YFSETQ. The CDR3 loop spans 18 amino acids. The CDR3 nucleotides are TGCGCCAGCAGCTTGGCCGAGACTAGCGAGAGTATTTACAATGAGCAGTTCTTC. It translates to CASSLAETSESIYNEQFF.

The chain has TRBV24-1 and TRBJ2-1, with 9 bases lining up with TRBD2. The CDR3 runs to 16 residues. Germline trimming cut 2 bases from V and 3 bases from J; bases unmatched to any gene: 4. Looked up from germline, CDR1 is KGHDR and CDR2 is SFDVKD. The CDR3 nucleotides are TGTGCCACCAGTGATTGGACTAGCGCTAACTACAATGAGCAGTTCTTC. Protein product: CATSDWTSANYNEQFF.

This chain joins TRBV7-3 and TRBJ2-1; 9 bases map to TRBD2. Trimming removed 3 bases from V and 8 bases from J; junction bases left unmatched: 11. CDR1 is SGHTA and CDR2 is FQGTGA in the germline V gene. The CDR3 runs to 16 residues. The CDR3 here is CASSLRGSGRFDEQFF. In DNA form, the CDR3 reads TGTGCCAGCAGCTTGAGAGGAAGCGGGAGGTTTGATGAGCAGTTCTTC.

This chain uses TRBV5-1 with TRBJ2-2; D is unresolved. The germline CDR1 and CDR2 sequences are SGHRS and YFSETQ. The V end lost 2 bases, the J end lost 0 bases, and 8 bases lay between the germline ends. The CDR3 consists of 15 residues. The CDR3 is CASSFSRANTGELFF. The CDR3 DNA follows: TGCGCCAGCAGCTTCTCCCGGGCGAACACCGGGGAGCTGTTTTTT.

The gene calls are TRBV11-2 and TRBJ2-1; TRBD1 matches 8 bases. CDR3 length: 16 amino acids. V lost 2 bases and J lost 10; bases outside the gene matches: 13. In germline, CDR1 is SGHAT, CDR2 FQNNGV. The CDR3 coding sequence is TGTGCCAGCAGCTTAACACCGACAGGGGCCTCACACGAGCAGTTCTTC. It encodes CASSLTPTGASHEQFF.

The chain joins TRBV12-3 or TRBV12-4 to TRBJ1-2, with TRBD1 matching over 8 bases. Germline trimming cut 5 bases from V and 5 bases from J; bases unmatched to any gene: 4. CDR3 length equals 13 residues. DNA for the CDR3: TGTGCCAGCAGTCCTGGGACAGGATATGGCTACACCTTC. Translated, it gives CASSPGTGYGYTF.

CDR3 region: CASSSRTGPDEQYF. Written as DNA, the CDR3 is TGTGCCAGCAGCTCCCGGACAGGTCCCGATGAGCAGTACTTC. This chain joins TRBV7-8 and TRBJ2-7, with TRBD1 matching 7 bases. Germline CDR1 reads SGHVS; CDR2 reads FQNEAQ. The CDR3 is 14 residues long. Trimming removed 4 bases from V and 7 bases from J; junction bases left unmatched: 10.

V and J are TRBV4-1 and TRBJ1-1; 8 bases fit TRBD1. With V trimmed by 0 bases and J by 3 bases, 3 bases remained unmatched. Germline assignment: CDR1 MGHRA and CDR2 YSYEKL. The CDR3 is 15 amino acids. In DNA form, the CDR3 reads TGCGCCAGCAGCCAAGAGGTCAGGGGGCACACTGAAGCTTTCTTT. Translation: CASSQEVRGHTEAFF.

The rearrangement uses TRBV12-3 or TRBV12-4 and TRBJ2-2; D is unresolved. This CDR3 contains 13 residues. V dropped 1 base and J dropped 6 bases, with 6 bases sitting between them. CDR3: CASSLGVSGELFF. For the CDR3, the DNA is TGTGCCAGCAGTTTAGGAGTGTCCGGGGAGCTGTTTTTT.

The CDR3 DNA follows: TGTGCCAGCAGCGCACAGGGGGGGAGCTACACTGAAGCTTTCTTT. This gives the protein CASSAQGGSYTEAFF. This chain joins TRBV9 and TRBJ1-1; TRBD1 agrees at 8 bases. J lost 3 bases, V lost 3 bases, and 7 bases had no gene match. The CDR3 is 15 amino acids. CDR1 and CDR2 from the germline V gene are SGDLS and YYNGEE. The whole variable domain, remainder taken from reference TRBV9 and TRBJ1-1, is DSGVTQTPKHLITATGQRVTLRCSPRSGDLSVYWYQQSLDQGLQFLIQYYNGEERAKGNILERFSAQQFPDLHSELNLSSLELGDSALYFCASSAQGGSYTEAFFGQGTRLTVV.

CDR3 nucleotides: TGCGCCAGCAGCTTAGTCTACAATGAGCAGTTCTTC. Amino acids: CASSLVYNEQFF. This rearrangement joins TRBV5-1 to TRBJ2-1; D ambiguous. Trimming pared 2 bases from V and 3 bases from J, leaving 3 bases between. Germline CDR1 and CDR2: SGHRS and YFSETQ. The CDR3 contains 12 residues.

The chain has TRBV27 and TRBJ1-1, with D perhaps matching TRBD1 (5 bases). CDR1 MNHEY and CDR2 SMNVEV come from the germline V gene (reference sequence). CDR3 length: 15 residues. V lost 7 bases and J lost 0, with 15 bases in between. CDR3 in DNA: TGTGCCAGCATAGTTTCTTGGGGGATGAACACTGAAGCTTTCTTT. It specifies CASIVSWGMNTEAFF.

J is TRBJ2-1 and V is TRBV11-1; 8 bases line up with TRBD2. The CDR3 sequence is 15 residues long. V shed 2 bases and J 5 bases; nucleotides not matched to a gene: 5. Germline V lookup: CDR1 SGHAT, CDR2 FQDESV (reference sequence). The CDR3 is CASSLSSGNHNEQFF. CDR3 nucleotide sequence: TGTGCCAGCAGCTTAAGTAGCGGGAATCACAATGAGCAGTTCTTC.

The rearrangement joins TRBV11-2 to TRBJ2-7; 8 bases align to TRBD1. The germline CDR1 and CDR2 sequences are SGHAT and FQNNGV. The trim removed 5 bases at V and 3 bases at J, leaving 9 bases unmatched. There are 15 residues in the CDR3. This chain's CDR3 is CASSPGTGGGYEQYF. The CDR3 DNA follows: TGTGCCAGCAGCCCAGGGACAGGTGGGGGCTACGAGCAGTACTTC.

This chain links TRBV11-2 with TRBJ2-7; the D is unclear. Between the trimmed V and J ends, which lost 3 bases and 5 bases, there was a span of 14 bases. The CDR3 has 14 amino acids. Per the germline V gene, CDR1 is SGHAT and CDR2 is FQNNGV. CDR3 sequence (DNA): TGTGCCAGCAGCTTGGATGACCCAGGTGACGAGCAGTACTTC. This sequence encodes CASSLDDPGDEQYF. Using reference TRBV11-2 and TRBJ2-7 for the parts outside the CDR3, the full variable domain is EAGVAQSPRYKIIEKRQSVAFWCNPISGHATLYWYQQILGQGPKLLIQFQNNGVVDDSQLPKDRFSAERLKGVDSTLKIQPAKLEDSAVYLCASSLDDPGDEQYFGPGTRLTVT.

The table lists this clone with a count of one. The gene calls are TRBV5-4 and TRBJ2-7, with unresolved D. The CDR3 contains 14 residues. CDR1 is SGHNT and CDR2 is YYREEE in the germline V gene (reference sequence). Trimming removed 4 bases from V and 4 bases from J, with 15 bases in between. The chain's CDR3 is CASSPANNVYEQYF. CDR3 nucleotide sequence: TGTGCCAGCAGCCCAGCAAATAACGTATACGAGCAGTACTTC.

As DNA, the CDR3 is TGCGCCAGCAGCCGCACACTAGCAACTAATGAAAAACTGTTTTTT. It yields the protein CASSRTLATNEKLFF. This chain links TRBV4-3 with TRBJ1-4; no definite D call. This CDR3 is 15 amino acids long. Trimming left V 4 bases short and J 0 bases short, with 9 bases between. CDR1 LGHNA and CDR2 YSLEER come from the germline V gene.

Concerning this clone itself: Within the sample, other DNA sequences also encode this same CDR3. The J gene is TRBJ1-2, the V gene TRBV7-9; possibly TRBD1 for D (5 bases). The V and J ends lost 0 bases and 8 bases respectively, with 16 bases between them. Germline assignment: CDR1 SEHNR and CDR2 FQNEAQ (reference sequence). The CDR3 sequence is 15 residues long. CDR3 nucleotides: TGTGCCAGCAGCTTAGCGCGCGAGGGTAGGGACGGCTACACCTTC. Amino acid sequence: CASSLAREGRDGYTF.

The CDR3 loop is CASSQATSDSYEQYF. As DNA, the CDR3 is TGCGCCAGCAGCCAAGCGACTAGCGACTCCTACGAGCAGTACTTC. The V call is TRBV4-1, the J call TRBJ2-7, with 8 bases that match TRBD2. This CDR3 spans 15 amino acids. Trimming removed 1 base from V and 0 bases from J; junction bases left unmatched: 2. Germline CDR1 is MGHRA and CDR2 is YSYEKL.

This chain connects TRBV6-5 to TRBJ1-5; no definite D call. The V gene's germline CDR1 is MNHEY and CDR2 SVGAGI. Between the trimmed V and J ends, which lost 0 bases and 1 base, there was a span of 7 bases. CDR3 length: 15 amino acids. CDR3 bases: TGTGCCAGCAGTTACTCGGGAAGGAGCAATCAGCCCCAGCATTTT. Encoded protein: CASSYSGRSNQPQHF.

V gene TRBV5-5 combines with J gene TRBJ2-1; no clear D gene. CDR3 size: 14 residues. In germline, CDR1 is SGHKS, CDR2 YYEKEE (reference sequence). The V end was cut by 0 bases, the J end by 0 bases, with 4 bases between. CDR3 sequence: CASSLGSSYNEQFF. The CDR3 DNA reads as TGTGCCAGCAGCTTGGGGAGCTCCTACAATGAGCAGTTCTTC.

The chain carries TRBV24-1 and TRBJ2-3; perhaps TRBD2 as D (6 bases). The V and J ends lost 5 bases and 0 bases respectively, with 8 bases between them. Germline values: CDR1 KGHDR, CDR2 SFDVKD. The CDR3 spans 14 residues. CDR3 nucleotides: TGTGCCACCAGTGTAGGGACTAGCACAGATACGCAGTATTTT. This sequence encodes CATSVGTSTDTQYF.